This T cell receptor (beta chain) was sequenced during a study of T cell responses to AZD1222 COVID-19 vaccine. General study points: As reported, nearly half of all spike-specific TCRs target variant regions that are unmutated. Repertoires were obtained solely post-peak T cell response.

Germline lookup yields CDR1 SNHLY and CDR2 FYNNEI. This CDR3 is built from 13 residues. V lost 4 bases, J lost 1 base, and 7 bases lay in between. Concerning this clone: What it recognizes is unknown.

The table came from immunoSEQ multiplex PCR; TCRdb's copy has only in-frame clones and leaves some out. Of over 85,000 clones listed, around nine tenths are singletons. This clonotype originated in an adult who received the AZD1222 COVID-19 vaccine. The material sequenced was peripheral blood, taken 28 days after the second AZD1222 dose. This chain connects TRBV2 to TRBJ1-1; no reliable D call. CDR3 sequence (DNA): TGTGCCAGCAGTGGACGGGCGAACACTGAAGCTTTCTTT. Protein product: CASSGRANTEAFF.